This paragraph reports one T cell receptor (beta chain). Antigen unknown. The data were produced by immunoSEQ multiplex PCR, yet TCRdb's version contains in-frame clones alone and is incomplete. The sample shows fewer than 55,000 clones, around 80% of them seen only once. This sample is drawn from a study of OX40 agonist ivuxolimab in advanced cancers. Overall study context: Six ivuxolimab dose levels, 0.01 to 10 mg/kg, were given intravenously every 2 weeks. Study-level findings and limits: In CD8+ T cells, expanded clones were on average more numerous than in CD4+.

This CDR3 comprises 17 residues. Germline V lookup: CDR1 WNHNN, CDR2 SYGVQD (reference sequence). The V end was cut by 6 bases, the J end by 0 bases, with 18 bases between. The rearrangement uses TRBV10-1 and TRBJ2-1; perhaps TRBD2 as D (6 bases). Here the sequenced sample was CD4+ or CD8+ T cells sorted from blood, taken in a trial of the OX40 agonist ivuxolimab. The source of this sequence is an adult with an advanced solid tumor such as melanoma, head and neck, liver or kidney cancer. CDR3: CASSNRRHGGSYNEQFF. CDR3 coding DNA: TGCGCCAGCAGCAATAGAAGGCACGGGGGCTCCTACAATGAGCAGTTCTTC.